Reported below is one T cell receptor beta chain. The source of the sample is a study of blood T cell repertoires in COVID-19. Germline CDR1 is SGDLS and CDR2 is YYNGEE. The length of the CDR3 is 13 residues. The V gene lost 4 bases and the J gene lost 3 bases, with 11 bases spanning the gap. Profiling relied on immunoSEQ multiplex PCR, and the TCRdb table lists in-frame clones only, not all of them. The sample includes 200,000 to 250,000 clones, 80% to 90% of them seen just once. The clonotype was recovered from a woman in her forties or fifties in a cohort exposed to, infected with or recovered from COVID-19 (not recorded which). The chain recombines TRBV9 with TRBJ2-7; TRBD1 is a possible D gene (6 bases). Specimen: PBMCs or T cells enriched from blood (not recorded which). Here the CDR3 reads CASSQYRDYEQYF. CDR3 DNA sequence: TGTGCCAGCAGCCAGTACAGGGACTACGAGCAGTACTTC.